These 19 T cell receptor beta chains were all obtained from the same sample, sequenced in a study of cytomegalovirus exposure and HLA in healthy donors. Primers included in the PCR were 60 Vbeta and 13 Jbeta primers. Measured with immunoSEQ multiplex PCR; TCRdb has only the in-frame clones, and not every one. There are about 200,000 clones in the sample, with around 1.1% held by the top ten. The sample consisted of PBMCs. These receptors were obtained from a girl aged 2 to 9 in good health and CMV-seropositive.

The V call is TRBV28, the J call TRBJ1-2; the match to TRBD1 covers 9 bases. This CDR3 region has 15 residues. Germline V gives CDR1 MDHEN, CDR2 SYDVKM. With 6 bases clipped from V and 5 bases from J, the junction kept 10 bases outside the gene matches. This CDR3 reads CASSPPGTGKYGYTF. CDR3 bases: TGTGCCAGCAGCCCCCCCGGGACAGGGAAATATGGCTACACCTTC.

The rearrangement uses TRBV7-3 and TRBJ2-1, with TRBD2 identical over 12 bases. Germline CDR1 SGHTA, CDR2 FQGTGA. This CDR3 is 19 amino acids long. V was pared by 0 bases and J by 6 bases, with 12 bases of the junction left unmatched. CDR3 region: CASSLTGLAGGFGLNEQFF. The CDR3 DNA is TGTGCCAGCAGCTTAACCGGGCTAGCGGGAGGGTTTGGGCTCAATGAGCAGTTCTTC.

This chain joins TRBV10-2 and TRBJ2-3; 7 bases align to TRBD2. Looked up from germline, CDR1 is WSHSY and CDR2 is SAAADI. V lost 7 bases, J lost 3 bases, and 7 bases stayed unmatched. There are 14 residues in the CDR3. CDR3 amino acids: CASKGREGTDTQYF. CDR3 DNA: TGCGCCAGCAAAGGGAGGGAGGGGACAGATACGCAGTATTTT.

The gene calls are TRBV2 and TRBJ2-2; D is perhaps TRBD2 (5 bases). V was cut by 7 bases and J by 7 bases, with 13 bases left in between. Germline V gene lookup returns CDR1 SNHLY and CDR2 FYNNEI. This CDR3 region has 13 residues. DNA of the CDR3: TGTGCCAGCACAATTGCGGGTATCGGGGAGCTGTTTTTT. Encoded protein: CASTIAGIGELFF.

The rearrangement links TRBV28 to TRBJ1-4, with D possibly TRBD1 on 6 matching bases. From germline, CDR1 is MDHEN and CDR2 SYDVKM. The V and J ends lost 7 bases and 8 bases respectively, with 14 bases between them. CDR3 size: 13 residues. The CDR3 here is CASKSQGDEKLFF. CDR3 nucleotide sequence: TGTGCCAGCAAATCACAGGGTGACGAAAAACTGTTTTTT.

This chain connects TRBV6-1 to TRBJ2-2, with D maybe TRBD2 (6 bases). Between the trimmed V and J ends, which lost 7 bases and 4 bases, there was a span of 13 bases. This CDR3 contains 14 residues. CDR1 and CDR2 (germline): MNHNS, SASEGT. This CDR3 reads CASTLTGVTGELFF. CDR3 nucleotide sequence: TGTGCCAGCACCCTAACGGGGGTCACCGGGGAGCTGTTTTTT.

J is TRBJ2-6 and V is TRBV2; D gene uncertain. Germline V lookup: CDR1 SNHLY, CDR2 FYNNEI. The CDR3 covers 14 residues. Trimming shortened V by 9 bases and J by 4 bases, and 13 bases separated the two germline ends. For the CDR3, the DNA is TGTGCCAGTGAGTTTCGATCCGGGGCCAACGTCCTGACTTTC. Encoded protein: CASEFRSGANVLTF.

The genes are TRBV13 and TRBJ2-5; the D gene is possibly TRBD1 (6 bases). Germline lookup yields CDR1 PRHDT and CDR2 FYEKMQ (reference sequence). The germline V and J ends were trimmed by 2 bases and 4 bases, with 17 bases remaining between them. The CDR3 has 16 residues. The DNA for the CDR3 is TGTGCCAGCAGCTTAACCCTTCCTGGGGGCGTAGAGACCCAGTACTTC. Its translation is CASSLTLPGGVETQYF.

This CDR3 reads CATSRAGGGVATGELFF. In DNA, the CDR3 is TGTGCCACCAGCAGAGCCGGAGGGGGGGTCGCCACCGGGGAGCTGTTTTTT. The V and J genes are TRBV15 and TRBJ2-2; a possible D gene is TRBD2 (7 bases). Germline V gene data show CDR1 as LNHNV and CDR2 as YYDKDF (reference sequence). This CDR3 contains 17 residues. The ends were cut back, 1 base at V and 4 bases at J, with 16 bases in the middle.

The chain has TRBV7-3 and TRBJ1-1; 7 positions match TRBD1. This CDR3 is built from 14 residues. Germline CDR1 and CDR2: SGHTA and FQGTGA. Trimming took 5 bases from V and 3 from J; bases not matched to a gene: 6. Written as DNA, the CDR3 is TGTGCCAGCAGCCCGGGACAGCCAGACACTGAAGCTTTCTTT. This gives the protein CASSPGQPDTEAFF.

The rearrangement uses TRBV25-1 and TRBJ2-5; the match to TRBD1 covers 9 bases. Germline V gene data show CDR1 as MGHDK and CDR2 as SYGVNS. The V and J ends lost 1 base and 4 bases, in that order; junction bases with no gene match: 7. This CDR3 comprises 16 residues. The CDR3 is CASSESGQGWRETQYF. In nucleotides, the CDR3 is TGTGCCAGCAGTGAATCCGGACAGGGGTGGAGAGAGACCCAGTACTTC.

J is TRBJ2-2 and V is TRBV7-9; TRBD2 agrees at 7 bases. V shed 0 bases and J 1 base; nucleotides not matched to a gene: 2. This CDR3 spans 16 amino acids. Germline V CDR1 and CDR2: SEHNR, FQNEAQ (reference sequence). CDR3 DNA sequence: TGTGCCAGCAGCTTAGCTCGCGGGAGGAACACCGGGGAGCTGTTTTTT. Its translation: CASSLARGRNTGELFF.

V and J are TRBV15 and TRBJ2-7, with TRBD2 matching over 14 bases. J lost 6 bases, V lost 2 bases, and 6 bases had no gene match. The CDR3 is 16 amino acids. The germline V gene encodes CDR1 LNHNV and CDR2 YYDKDF (reference sequence). The CDR3 nucleotides are TGTGCCACCAGCAGATCGGGACTAGCGGGAGCTATCGAGCAGTACTTC. It is translated as CATSRSGLAGAIEQYF. The complete variable domain, with remaining parts taken from reference TRBV15 and TRBJ2-7, reads DAMVIQNPRYQVTQFGKPVTLSCSQTLNHNVMYWYQQKSSQAPKLLFHYYDKDFNNEADTPDNFQSRRPNTSFCFLDIRSPGLGDTAMYLCATSRSGLAGAIEQYFGPGTRLTVT.

The chain joins TRBV28 to TRBJ1-3, with TRBD1 as a possible D gene (6 bases). Trimming took off 1 base at V and 0 bases at J, with 10 bases between the two ends. This CDR3 comprises 16 residues. Germline V gene lookup returns CDR1 MDHEN and CDR2 SYDVKM. The CDR3 reads CASSLFPRGSGNTIYF. CDR3 nucleotide sequence: TGTGCCAGCAGTTTATTTCCCAGGGGCTCTGGAAACACCATATATTTT.

The chain uses TRBV30 and TRBJ2-5, with no clear D. The length of the CDR3 is 12 residues. The germline V and J ends were trimmed by 2 bases and 2 bases, with 6 bases remaining between them. CDR1 is GTSNPN and CDR2 is SVGIG in the germline V gene (reference sequence). In DNA form, the CDR3 reads TGTGCCTGGAGTTCGCGGCAAGAGACCCAGTACTTC. As protein: CAWSSRQETQYF.

CDR3 in DNA: TGTGCCAGCAGCTTGCGACATTCGGGAATTGAGCAGTTCTTC. Residues: CASSLRHSGIEQFF. The chain uses TRBV5-4 and TRBJ2-1; perhaps TRBD2 as D (5 bases). V was clipped by 1 base and J by 9 bases, with 14 bases between them. CDR1 and CDR2 (germline): SGHNT, YYREEE (reference sequence). The CDR3 spans 14 residues.

This chain links TRBV6-5 with TRBJ2-1; D ambiguous. The germline V gene encodes CDR1 MNHEY and CDR2 SVGAGI. V was clipped by 0 bases and J by 8 bases, with 11 bases between them. The CDR3 runs to 14 residues. CDR3 sequence reads: CASSYSKKRDEQFF. In DNA, the CDR3 is TGTGCCAGCAGTTACTCGAAAAAGAGAGATGAGCAGTTCTTC.

V usage is TRBV29-1 and J usage is TRBJ1-1; TRBD1 agrees at 9 bases. The length of the CDR3 is 15 residues. The J segment lost 5 bases and the V segment lost 4 bases, leaving 11 bases of the junction unmatched. Germline loops: CDR1 SQVTM, CDR2 ANQGSEA. The CDR3 DNA reads TGCAGCGTTGTTATCCCGACAGGGGGAGGTACTGAAGCTTTCTTT. This sequence encodes CSVVIPTGGGTEAFF. The full variable domain, completed using reference TRBV29-1 and TRBJ1-1, is SAVISQKPSRDICQRGTSLTIQCQVDSQVTMMFWYRQQPGQSLTLIATANQGSEATYESGFVIDKFPISRPNLTFSTLTVSNMSPEDSSIYLCSVVIPTGGGTEAFFGQGTRLTVV.

J is TRBJ2-1 and V is TRBV7-2, with 8 bases identical to TRBD2. J was trimmed by 15 bases and V by 1 base; bases with no gene match: 11. Germline values: CDR1 SGHTA, CDR2 FQGNSA. This CDR3 is built from 14 residues. This CDR3 is CASSLDPAGEDPFF. The CDR3 DNA reads as TGTGCCAGCAGCTTAGATCCAGCGGGAGAAGATCCGTTCTTC.